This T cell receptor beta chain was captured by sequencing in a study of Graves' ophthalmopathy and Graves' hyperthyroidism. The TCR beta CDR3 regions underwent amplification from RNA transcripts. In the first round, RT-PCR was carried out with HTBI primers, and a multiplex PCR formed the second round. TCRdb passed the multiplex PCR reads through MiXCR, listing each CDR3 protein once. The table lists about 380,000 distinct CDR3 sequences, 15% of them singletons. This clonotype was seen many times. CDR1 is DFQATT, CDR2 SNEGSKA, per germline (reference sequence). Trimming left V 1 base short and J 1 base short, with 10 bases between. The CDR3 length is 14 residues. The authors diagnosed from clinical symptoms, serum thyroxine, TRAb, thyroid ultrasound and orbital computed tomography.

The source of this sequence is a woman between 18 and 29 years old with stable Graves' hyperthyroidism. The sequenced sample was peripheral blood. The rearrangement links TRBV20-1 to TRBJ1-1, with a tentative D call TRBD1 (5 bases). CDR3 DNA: TGCAGTGCTAGAGTAATGGGGCCGAACACTGAAGCTTTCTTT. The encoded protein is CSARVMGPNTEAFF.